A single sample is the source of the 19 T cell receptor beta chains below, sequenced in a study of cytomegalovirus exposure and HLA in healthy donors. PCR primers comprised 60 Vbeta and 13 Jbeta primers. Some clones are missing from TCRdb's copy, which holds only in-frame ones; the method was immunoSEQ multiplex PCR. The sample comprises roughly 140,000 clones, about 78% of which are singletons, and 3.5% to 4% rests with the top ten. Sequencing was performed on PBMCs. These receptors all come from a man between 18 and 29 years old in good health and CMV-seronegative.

CDR3 protein: CASGAQGSLTEAFF. In DNA, the CDR3 is TGTGCCAGCGGCGCCCAGGGGAGTCTCACTGAAGCTTTCTTT. The rearrangement joins TRBV2 to TRBJ1-1, with TRBD1 as a possible D gene (6 bases). CDR1 is SNHLY and CDR2 is FYNNEI in the germline V gene. The CDR3 covers 14 residues. V dropped 8 bases and J dropped 4 bases, with 17 bases sitting between them.

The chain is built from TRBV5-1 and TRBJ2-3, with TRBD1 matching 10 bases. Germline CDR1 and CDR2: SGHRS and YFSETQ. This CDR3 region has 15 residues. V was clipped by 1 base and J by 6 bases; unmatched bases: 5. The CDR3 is CASSLRDRGGDTQYF. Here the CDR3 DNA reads TGCGCCAGCAGCTTGAGGGACAGGGGAGGCGATACGCAGTATTTT.

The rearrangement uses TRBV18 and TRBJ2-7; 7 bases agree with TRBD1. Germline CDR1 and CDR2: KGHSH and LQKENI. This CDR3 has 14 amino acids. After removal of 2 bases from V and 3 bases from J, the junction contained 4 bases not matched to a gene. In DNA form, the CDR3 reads TGTGCCAGCTCACCATCTACAGGGGACTACGAGCAGTACTTC. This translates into CASSPSTGDYEQYF. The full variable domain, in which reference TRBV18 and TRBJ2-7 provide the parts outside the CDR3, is NAGVMQNPRHLVRRRGQEARLRCSPMKGHSHVYWYRQLPEEGLKFMVYLQKENIIDESGMPKERFSAEFPKEGPSILRIQQVVRGDSAAYFCASSPSTGDYEQYFGPGTRLTVT.

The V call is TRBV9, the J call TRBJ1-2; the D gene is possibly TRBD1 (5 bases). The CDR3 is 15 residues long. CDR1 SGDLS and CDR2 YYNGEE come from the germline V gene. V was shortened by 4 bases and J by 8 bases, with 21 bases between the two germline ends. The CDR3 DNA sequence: TGTGCCAGCAGCCCCCAATCGACAGCTCCGATCGGCTACACCTTC. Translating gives CASSPQSTAPIGYTF. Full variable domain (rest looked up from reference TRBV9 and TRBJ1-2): DSGVTQTPKHLITATGQRVTLRCSPRSGDLSVYWYQQSLDQGLQFLIQYYNGEERAKGNILERFSAQQFPDLHSELNLSSLELGDSALYFCASSPQSTAPIGYTFGSGTRLTVV.

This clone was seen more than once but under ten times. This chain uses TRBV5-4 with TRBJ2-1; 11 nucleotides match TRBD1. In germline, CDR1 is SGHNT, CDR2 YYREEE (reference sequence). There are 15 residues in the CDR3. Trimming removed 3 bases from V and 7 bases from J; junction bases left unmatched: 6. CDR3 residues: CASSWGGQGVNEQFF. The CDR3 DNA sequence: TGTGCCAGCAGCTGGGGGGGACAGGGGGTTAATGAGCAGTTCTTC.

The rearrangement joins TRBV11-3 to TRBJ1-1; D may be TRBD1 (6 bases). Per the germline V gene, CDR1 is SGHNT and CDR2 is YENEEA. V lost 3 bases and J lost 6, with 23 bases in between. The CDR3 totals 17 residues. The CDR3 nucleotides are TGTGCCAGCAGCTTGGTCACCCCGGGGGGGCGCTTCGCTGAAGCTTTCTTT. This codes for CASSLVTPGGRFAEAFF.

The CDR3 protein is CASSKDSSYGYTF. In DNA, the CDR3 is TGTGCCAGCAGTAAGGACAGTTCATATGGCTACACCTTC. The gene calls are TRBV2 and TRBJ1-2; tentatively, D is TRBD1 (6 bases). From germline, CDR1 is SNHLY and CDR2 FYNNEI. The length of the CDR3 is 13 residues. Trimming pared 5 bases from V and 5 bases from J, leaving 12 bases between. Complete variable domain (other parts from reference TRBV2 and TRBJ1-2): EPEVTQTPSHQVTQMGQEVILRCVPISNHLYFYWYRQILGQKVEFLVSFYNNEISEKSEIFDDQFSVERPDGSNFTLKIRSTKLEDSAMYFCASSKDSSYGYTFGSGTRLTVV.

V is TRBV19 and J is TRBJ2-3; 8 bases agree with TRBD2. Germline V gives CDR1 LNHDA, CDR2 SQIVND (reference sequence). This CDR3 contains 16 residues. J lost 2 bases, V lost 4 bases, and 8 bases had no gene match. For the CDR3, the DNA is TGTGCCAGTAGTACCCAACTAGCGGCGCTCACAGATACGCAGTATTTT. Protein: CASSTQLAALTDTQYF.

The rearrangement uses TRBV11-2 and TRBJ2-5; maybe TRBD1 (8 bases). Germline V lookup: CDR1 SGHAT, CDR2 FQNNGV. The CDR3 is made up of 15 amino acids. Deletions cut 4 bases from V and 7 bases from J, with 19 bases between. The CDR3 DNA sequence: TGTGCCAGCAGCTGGGGGGGACAGGTCCCACGGACCCAGTACTTC. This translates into CASSWGGQVPRTQYF.

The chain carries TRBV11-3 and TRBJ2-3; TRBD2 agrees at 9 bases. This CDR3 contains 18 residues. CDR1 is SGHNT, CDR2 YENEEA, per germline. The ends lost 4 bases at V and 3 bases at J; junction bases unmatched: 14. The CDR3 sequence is CASSWGVRSGGFTDTQYF. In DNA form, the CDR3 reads TGTGCCAGCAGCTGGGGGGTTCGAAGCGGGGGGTTTACAGATACGCAGTATTTT.

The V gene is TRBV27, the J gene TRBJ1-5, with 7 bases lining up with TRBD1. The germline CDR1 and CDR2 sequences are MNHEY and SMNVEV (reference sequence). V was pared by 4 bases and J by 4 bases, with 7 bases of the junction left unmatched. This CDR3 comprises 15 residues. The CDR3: CASSSQGMVNQPQHF. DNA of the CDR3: TGTGCCAGCAGTTCACAGGGGATGGTGAATCAGCCCCAGCATTTT.

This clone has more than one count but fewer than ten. The CDR3 nucleotides read TGTGCCAGCAGCTCTGGGTCACAGGGCGATACGCAGTATTTT. As protein: CASSSGSQGDTQYF. The V call is TRBV5-4, the J call TRBJ2-3; weak D call: TRBD1 (6 bases). Germline V gene data show CDR1 as SGHNT and CDR2 as YYREEE (reference sequence). CDR3 size: 14 residues. V gave up 3 bases and J gave up 6 bases, with 14 bases separating them.

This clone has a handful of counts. DNA for the CDR3: TGTGCCAGCAGAACAGATGGACTAGGATCCGTCGAGCAGTACTTC. Its translation: CASRTDGLGSVEQYF. The J gene is TRBJ2-7, the V gene TRBV6-6; TRBD2 matches at 7 bases. CDR1 MNHNY and CDR2 SVGAGI come from the germline V gene (reference sequence). Trimming cost V 6 bases and J 6 bases; bases outside gene matches: 14. CDR3 size: 15 residues.

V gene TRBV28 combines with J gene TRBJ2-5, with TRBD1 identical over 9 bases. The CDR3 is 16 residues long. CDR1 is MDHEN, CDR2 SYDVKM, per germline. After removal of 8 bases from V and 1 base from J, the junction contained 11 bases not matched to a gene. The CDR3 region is CASCSRGTGLQETQYF. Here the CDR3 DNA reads TGTGCCAGCTGCTCTAGAGGGACAGGGCTCCAAGAGACCCAGTACTTC.

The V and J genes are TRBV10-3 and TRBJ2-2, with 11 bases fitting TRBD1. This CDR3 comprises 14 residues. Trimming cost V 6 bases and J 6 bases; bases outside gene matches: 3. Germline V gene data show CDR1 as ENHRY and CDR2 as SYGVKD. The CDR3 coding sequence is TGTGCCATCAGCCCGGGACAGGGGGCCGGGGAGCTGTTTTTT. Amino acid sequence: CAISPGQGAGELFF.

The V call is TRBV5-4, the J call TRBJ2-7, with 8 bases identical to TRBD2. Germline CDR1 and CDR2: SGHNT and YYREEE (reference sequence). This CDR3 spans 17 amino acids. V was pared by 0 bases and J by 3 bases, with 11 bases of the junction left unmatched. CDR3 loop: CASSLVASGSRGYEQYF. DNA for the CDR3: TGTGCCAGCAGCTTGGTTGCTAGCGGGTCACGGGGCTACGAGCAGTACTTC.

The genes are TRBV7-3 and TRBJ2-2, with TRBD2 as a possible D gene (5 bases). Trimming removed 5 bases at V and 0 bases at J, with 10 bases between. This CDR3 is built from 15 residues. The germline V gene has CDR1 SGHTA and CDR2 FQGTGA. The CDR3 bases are TGTGCCAGCAGCCCGAGCGGTCCGAACACCGGGGAGCTGTTTTTT. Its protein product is CASSPSGPNTGELFF.

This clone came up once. The DNA for the CDR3 is TGTGCCAGTCTCACACCGGGGGGATTGGAGTACTTC. It encodes CASLTPGGLEYF. V gene TRBV6-5 combines with J gene TRBJ2-7; 7 bases align to TRBD2. Trimming took 9 bases from V and 11 from J; bases not matched to a gene: 13. The CDR3 extends over 12 amino acids. Germline loops: CDR1 MNHEY, CDR2 SVGAGI.

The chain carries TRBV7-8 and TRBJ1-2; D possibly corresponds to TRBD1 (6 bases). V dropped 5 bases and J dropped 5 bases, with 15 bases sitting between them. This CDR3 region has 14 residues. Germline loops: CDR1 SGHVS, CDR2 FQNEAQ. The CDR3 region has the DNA TGTGCCAGCAGCACCGCGATGACAGGATATGGCTACACCTTC. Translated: CASSTAMTGYGYTF.